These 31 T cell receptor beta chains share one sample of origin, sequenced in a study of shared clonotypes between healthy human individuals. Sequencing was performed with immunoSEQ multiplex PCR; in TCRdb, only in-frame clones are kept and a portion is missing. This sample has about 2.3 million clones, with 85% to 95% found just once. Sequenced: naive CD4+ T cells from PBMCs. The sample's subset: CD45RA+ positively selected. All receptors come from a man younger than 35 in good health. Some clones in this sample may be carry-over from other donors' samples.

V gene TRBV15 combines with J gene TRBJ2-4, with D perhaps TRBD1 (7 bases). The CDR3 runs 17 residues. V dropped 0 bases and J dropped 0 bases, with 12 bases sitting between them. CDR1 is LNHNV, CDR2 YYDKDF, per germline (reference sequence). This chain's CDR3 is CATSRDTRGEAKNIQYF. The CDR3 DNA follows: TGTGCCACCAGCAGAGATACCAGGGGGGAAGCCAAAAACATTCAGTACTTC.

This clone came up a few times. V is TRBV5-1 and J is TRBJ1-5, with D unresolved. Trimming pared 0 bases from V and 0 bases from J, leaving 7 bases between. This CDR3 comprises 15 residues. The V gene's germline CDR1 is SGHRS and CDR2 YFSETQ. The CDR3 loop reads CASSLEPNSNQPQHF. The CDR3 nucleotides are TGCGCCAGCAGCTTGGAACCGAATAGCAATCAGCCCCAGCATTTT.

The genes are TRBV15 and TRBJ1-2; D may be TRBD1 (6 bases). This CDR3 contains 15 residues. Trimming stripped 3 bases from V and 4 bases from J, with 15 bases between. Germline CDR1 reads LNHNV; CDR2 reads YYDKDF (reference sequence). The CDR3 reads CATSRAGGGGYGYTF. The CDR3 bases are TGTGCCACCAGCAGGGCGGGGGGCGGTGGCTATGGCTACACCTTC.

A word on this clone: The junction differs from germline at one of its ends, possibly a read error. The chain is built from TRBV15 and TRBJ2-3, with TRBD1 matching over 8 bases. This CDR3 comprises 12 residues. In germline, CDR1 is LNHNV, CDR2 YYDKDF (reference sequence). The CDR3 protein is CATSRDSGQVVF. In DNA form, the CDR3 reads TGTGCCACCAGCAGAGATTCGGGACAGGTCGTATTT.

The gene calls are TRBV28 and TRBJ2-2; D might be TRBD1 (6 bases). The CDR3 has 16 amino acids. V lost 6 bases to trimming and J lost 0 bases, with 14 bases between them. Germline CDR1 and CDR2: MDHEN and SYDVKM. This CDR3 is CASRYTGTPNTGELFF. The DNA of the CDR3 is TGTGCCAGCAGGTATACCGGGACACCGAACACCGGGGAGCTGTTTTTT.

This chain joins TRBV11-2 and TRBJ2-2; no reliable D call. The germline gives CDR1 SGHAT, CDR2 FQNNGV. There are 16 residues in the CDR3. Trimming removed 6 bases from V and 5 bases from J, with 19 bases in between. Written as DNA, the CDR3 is TGTGCCAGCAGACCAGGACCTCTCCGCGAAACCGGGGAGCTGTTTTTT. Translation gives CASRPGPLRETGELFF.

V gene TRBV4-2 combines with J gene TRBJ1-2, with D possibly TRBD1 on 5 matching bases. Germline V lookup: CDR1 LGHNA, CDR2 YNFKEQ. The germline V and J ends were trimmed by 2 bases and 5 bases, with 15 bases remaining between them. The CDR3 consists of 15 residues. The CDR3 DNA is TGTGCCAGCAGCCAACCTTTCGGGACTTCATATGGCTACACCTTC. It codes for CASSQPFGTSYGYTF.

CDR3 loop: CASRPGTGGNEQFF. CDR3 DNA sequence: TGCGCCAGCAGACCCGGGACAGGGGGCAATGAGCAGTTCTTC. The chain employs TRBV5-1 and TRBJ2-1; 11 bases fit TRBD1. Germline V lookup: CDR1 SGHRS, CDR2 YFSETQ. This CDR3 comprises 14 residues. With 5 bases clipped from V and 6 bases from J, the junction kept 4 bases outside the gene matches.

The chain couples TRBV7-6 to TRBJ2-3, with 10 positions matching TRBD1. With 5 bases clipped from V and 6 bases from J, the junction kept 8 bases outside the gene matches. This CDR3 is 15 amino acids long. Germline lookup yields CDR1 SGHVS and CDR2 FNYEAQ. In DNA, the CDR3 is TGTGCCAGCAGCACCCTGGACAGGGGGTTGGATACGCAGTATTTT. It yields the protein CASSTLDRGLDTQYF.

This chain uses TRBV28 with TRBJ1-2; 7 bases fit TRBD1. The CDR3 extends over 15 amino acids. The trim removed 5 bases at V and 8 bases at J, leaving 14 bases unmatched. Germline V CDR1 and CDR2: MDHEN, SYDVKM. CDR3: CASSTRPTGADGYTF. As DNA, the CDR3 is TGTGCCAGCAGTACTCGTCCCACAGGGGCGGACGGCTACACCTTC.

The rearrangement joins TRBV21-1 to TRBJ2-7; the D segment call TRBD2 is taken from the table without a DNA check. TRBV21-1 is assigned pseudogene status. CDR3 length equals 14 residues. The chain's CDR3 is CASSNEGDWYEQYF. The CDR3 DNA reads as TGTGCCAGCAGCAACGAAGGGGACTGGTACGAGCAGTACTTC.

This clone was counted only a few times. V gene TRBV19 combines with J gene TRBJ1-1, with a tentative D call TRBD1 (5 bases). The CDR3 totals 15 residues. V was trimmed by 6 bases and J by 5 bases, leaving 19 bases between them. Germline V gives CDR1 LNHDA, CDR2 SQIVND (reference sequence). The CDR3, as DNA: TGTGCCAGTAGCCACGACAGCCGGCGAGAGACTGAAGCTTTCTTT. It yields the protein CASSHDSRRETEAFF.

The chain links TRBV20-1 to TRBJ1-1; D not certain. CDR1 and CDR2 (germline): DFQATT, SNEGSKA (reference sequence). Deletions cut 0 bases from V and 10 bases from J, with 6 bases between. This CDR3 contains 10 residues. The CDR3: CSARETRAFF. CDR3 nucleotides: TGCAGTGCTAGAGAGACACGAGCTTTCTTT.

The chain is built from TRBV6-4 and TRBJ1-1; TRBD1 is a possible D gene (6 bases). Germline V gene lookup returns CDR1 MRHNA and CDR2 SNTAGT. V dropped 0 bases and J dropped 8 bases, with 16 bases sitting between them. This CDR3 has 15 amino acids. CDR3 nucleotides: TGTGCCAGCAGTGACTCCTGGACAGCCATAACAGAAGCTTTCTTT. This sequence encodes CASSDSWTAITEAFF.

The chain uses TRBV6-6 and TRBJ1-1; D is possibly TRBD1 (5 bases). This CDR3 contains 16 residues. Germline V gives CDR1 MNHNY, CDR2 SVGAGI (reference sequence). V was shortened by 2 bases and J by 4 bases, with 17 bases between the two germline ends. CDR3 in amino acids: CASSYRGGNRGTEAFF. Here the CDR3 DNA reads TGTGCCAGCAGTTACCGGGGGGGGAACCGAGGCACTGAAGCTTTCTTT.

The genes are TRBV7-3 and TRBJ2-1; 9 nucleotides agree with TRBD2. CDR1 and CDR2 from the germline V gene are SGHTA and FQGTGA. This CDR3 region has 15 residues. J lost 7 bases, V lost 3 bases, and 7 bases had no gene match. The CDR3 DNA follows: TGTGCCAGCAGCTTCATAGCGGGAGCAAGGAATGAGCAGTTCTTC. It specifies CASSFIAGARNEQFF.

The CDR3 nucleotides are TGTGCCAGCAGCGGACAGGGGAAGACGACTGAAGCTTTCTTT. Its translation is CASSGQGKTTEAFF. The chain recombines TRBV2 with TRBJ1-1, with TRBD1 identical over 9 bases. The CDR3 runs to 14 residues. The J segment lost 5 bases and the V segment lost 6 bases, leaving 7 bases of the junction unmatched. Germline V gives CDR1 SNHLY, CDR2 FYNNEI.

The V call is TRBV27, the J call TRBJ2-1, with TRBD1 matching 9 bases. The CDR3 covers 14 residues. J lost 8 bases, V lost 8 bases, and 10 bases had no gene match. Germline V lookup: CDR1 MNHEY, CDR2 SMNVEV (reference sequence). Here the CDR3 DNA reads TGTGCCAGCGATCCGGGACAGGGTTTCTATGAGCAGTTCTTC. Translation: CASDPGQGFYEQFF.

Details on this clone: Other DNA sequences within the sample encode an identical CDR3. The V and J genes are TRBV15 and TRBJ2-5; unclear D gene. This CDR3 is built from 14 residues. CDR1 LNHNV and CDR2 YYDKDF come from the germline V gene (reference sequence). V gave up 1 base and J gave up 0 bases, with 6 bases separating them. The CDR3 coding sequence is TGTGCCACCAGCAGAGGTGGAAACCAAGAGACCCAGTACTTC. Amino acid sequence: CATSRGGNQETQYF.

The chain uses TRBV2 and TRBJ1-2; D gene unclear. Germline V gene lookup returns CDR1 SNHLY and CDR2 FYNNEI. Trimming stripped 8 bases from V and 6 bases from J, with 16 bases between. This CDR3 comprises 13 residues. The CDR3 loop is CASAFGRSDGYTF. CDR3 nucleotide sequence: TGTGCCAGCGCCTTTGGTCGCTCTGATGGCTACACCTTC. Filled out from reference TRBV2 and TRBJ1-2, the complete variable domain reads EPEVTQTPSHQVTQMGQEVILRCVPISNHLYFYWYRQILGQKVEFLVSFYNNEISEKSEIFDDQFSVERPDGSNFTLKIRSTKLEDSAMYFCASAFGRSDGYTFGSGTRLTVV.

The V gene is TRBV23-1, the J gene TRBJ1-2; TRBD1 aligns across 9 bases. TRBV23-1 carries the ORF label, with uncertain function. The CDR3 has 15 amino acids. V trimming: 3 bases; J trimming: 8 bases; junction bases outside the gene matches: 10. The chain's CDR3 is CASSHQGQGWEGYTF. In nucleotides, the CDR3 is TGCGCCAGCAGTCACCAGGGACAGGGTTGGGAGGGCTACACCTTC.

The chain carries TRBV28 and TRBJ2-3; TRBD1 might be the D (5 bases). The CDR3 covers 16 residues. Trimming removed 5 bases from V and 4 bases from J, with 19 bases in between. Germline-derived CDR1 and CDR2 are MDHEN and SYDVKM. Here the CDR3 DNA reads TGTGCCAGCAGTGCTCCGATAGGGGTGAGCGCAGATACGCAGTATTTT. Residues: CASSAPIGVSADTQYF.

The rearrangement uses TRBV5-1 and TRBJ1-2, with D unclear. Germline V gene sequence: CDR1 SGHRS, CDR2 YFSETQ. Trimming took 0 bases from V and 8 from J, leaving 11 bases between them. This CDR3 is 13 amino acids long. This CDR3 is CASSLGPNEGYTF. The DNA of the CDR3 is TGCGCCAGCAGCTTGGGACCCAACGAGGGCTACACCTTC.

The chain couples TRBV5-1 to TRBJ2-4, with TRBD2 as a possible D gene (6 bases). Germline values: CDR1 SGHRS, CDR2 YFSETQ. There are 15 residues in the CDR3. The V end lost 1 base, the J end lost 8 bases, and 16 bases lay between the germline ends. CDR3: CASSLSSAGGYIQYF. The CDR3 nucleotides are TGCGCCAGCAGCTTGTCATCAGCGGGCGGATACATTCAGTACTTC.

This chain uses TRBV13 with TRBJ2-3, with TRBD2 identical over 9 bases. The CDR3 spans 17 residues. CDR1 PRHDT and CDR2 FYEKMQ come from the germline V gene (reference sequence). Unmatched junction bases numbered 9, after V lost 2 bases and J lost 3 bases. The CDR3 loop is CASSLKRGAGGTDTQYF. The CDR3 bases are TGTGCCAGCAGCTTAAAGCGGGGAGCGGGAGGAACAGATACGCAGTATTTT.

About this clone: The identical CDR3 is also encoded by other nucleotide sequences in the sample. CDR3 DNA sequence: TGTGCCAGCAGCACTTCTGGAAACACCATATATTTT. This sequence encodes CASSTSGNTIYF. The chain links TRBV28 to TRBJ1-3; D is uncertain. The CDR3 loop spans 12 amino acids. V was trimmed by 6 bases and J by 1 base, leaving 4 bases between them. Germline V lookup: CDR1 MDHEN, CDR2 SYDVKM.

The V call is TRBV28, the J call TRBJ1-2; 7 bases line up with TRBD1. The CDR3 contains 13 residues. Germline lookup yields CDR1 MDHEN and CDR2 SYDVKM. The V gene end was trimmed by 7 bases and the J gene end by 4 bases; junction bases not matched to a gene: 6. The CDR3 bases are TGTGCCAGCACCACAGGGGCTGCCTATGGCTACACCTTC. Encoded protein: CASTTGAAYGYTF.

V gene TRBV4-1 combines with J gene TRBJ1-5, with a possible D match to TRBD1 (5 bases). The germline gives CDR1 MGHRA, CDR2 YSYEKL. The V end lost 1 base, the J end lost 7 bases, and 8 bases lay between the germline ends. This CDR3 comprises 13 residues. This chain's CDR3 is CASSQVWGQPQHF. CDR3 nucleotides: TGCGCCAGCAGCCAAGTATGGGGGCAGCCCCAGCATTTT.

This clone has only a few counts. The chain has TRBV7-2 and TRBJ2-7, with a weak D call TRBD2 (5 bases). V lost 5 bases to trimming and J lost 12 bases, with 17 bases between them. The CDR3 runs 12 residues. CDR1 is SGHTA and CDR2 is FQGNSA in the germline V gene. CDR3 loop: CASSPRGSFSYF. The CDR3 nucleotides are TGTGCCAGCAGCCCCCGGGGAAGCTTTTCGTACTTC.

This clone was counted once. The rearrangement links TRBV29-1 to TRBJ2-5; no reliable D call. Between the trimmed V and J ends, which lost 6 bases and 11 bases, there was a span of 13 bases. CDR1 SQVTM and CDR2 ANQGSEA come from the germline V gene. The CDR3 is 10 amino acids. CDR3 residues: CSVLTVEQYF. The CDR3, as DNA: TGCAGCGTGCTGACCGTTGAGCAGTACTTC.

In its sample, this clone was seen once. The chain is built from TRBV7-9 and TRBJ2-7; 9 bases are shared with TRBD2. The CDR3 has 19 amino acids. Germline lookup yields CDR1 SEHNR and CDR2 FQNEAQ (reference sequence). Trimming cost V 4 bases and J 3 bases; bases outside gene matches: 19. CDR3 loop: CASSYLLGTSGLQSYEQYF. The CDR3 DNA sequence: TGTGCCAGCAGCTACCTCTTGGGTACTAGCGGGCTCCAGAGCTACGAGCAGTACTTC.